The 25 T cell receptor beta chains presented below share a single source sample, sequenced in a study of cytomegalovirus exposure and HLA in healthy donors. PCR used 60 Vbeta primers and 13 Jbeta primers. The protocol was immunoSEQ multiplex PCR, while the TCRdb copy is restricted to in-frame clones and leaves out a portion. The table counts about 70,000 clones; around 2.4% lies in the top ten. The sequenced sample consisted of PBMCs. The receptors come from a female donor in good health and CMV-seropositive.

The genes are TRBV4-1 and TRBJ1-1; D might be TRBD1 (6 bases). This CDR3 region has 17 residues. In germline, CDR1 is MGHRA, CDR2 YSYEKL. With 0 bases removed from V and 0 bases from J, the gap between germline ends came to 14 bases. CDR3 sequence reads: CASSQEKWTDMNTEAFF. DNA of the CDR3: TGCGCCAGCAGCCAAGAGAAATGGACAGACATGAACACTGAAGCTTTCTTT.

The rearrangement links TRBV6-1 to TRBJ2-7, with D perhaps TRBD2 (6 bases). Trimming cost V 4 bases and J 4 bases, with 17 bases left between them. The CDR3 covers 15 residues. CDR1 is MNHNS, CDR2 SASEGT, per germline. The CDR3 coding sequence is TGTGCCAGCAGTGCTGGCGGGGCCACCATTTACGAGCAGTACTTC. Residues: CASSAGGATIYEQYF.

This sequence joins TRBV29-1 and TRBJ2-1, with D maybe TRBD2 (5 bases). Germline V gene lookup returns CDR1 SQVTM and CDR2 ANQGSEA. This CDR3 is 14 amino acids long. Trimming pared 6 bases from V and 5 bases from J, leaving 17 bases between. The CDR3 loop reads CSVRPGIPDNEQFF. CDR3 in DNA: TGCAGCGTCCGTCCCGGGATCCCCGACAATGAGCAGTTCTTC.

The chain carries TRBV28 and TRBJ1-5, with 8 positions matching TRBD1. The J segment lost 4 bases and the V segment lost 3 bases, leaving 5 bases of the junction unmatched. Germline lookup yields CDR1 MDHEN and CDR2 SYDVKM. The CDR3 has 15 amino acids. CDR3 sequence: CASSFRRTGNQPQHF. The DNA of the CDR3 is TGTGCCAGCAGTTTTCGCCGGACAGGGAATCAGCCCCAGCATTTT.

The V and J genes are TRBV4-3 and TRBJ1-6; TRBD1 agrees at 7 bases. Per the germline V gene, CDR1 is LGHNA and CDR2 is YSLEER. The length of the CDR3 is 17 residues. Trimming took 1 base from V and 7 from J; bases not matched to a gene: 10. CDR3 sequence: CASSQVPRQGVNSPLHF. The CDR3 DNA follows: TGCGCCAGCAGCCAAGTGCCAAGACAGGGAGTCAATTCACCCCTCCACTTT.

V gene TRBV4-1 combines with J gene TRBJ1-5; TRBD1 agrees at 8 bases. The CDR3 runs 15 residues. Germline CDR1 reads MGHRA; CDR2 reads YSYEKL. V trimming: 2 bases; J trimming: 7 bases; junction bases outside the gene matches: 7. DNA of the CDR3: TGCGCCAGCAGCCAATTACAGGGGGGGGAACAGCCCCAGCATTTT. It specifies CASSQLQGGEQPQHF.

This chain uses TRBV6-1 with TRBJ2-3; 7 nucleotides align to TRBD2. The CDR3 is 16 residues long. Germline V gives CDR1 MNHNS, CDR2 SASEGT. Losses at the gene ends were 5 bases for V and 0 bases for J; bases not matched to a gene: 8. The CDR3, as DNA: TGTGCCAGCAGTAAAGGGCGGGAGCGAAGCACAGATACGCAGTATTTT. Amino acid sequence: CASSKGRERSTDTQYF.

V is TRBV30 and J is TRBJ1-6, with TRBD1 as a possible D gene (5 bases). The length of the CDR3 is 16 residues. The germline V gene has CDR1 GTSNPN and CDR2 SVGIG (reference sequence). V lost 0 bases and J lost 3, with 12 bases in between. The CDR3 is CAWSVLGGGYNSPLHF. DNA for the CDR3: TGTGCCTGGAGTGTACTGGGGGGAGGCTATAATTCACCCCTCCACTTT.

The chain recombines TRBV4-1 with TRBJ2-5; a possible D gene is TRBD2 (5 bases). The CDR3 sequence is 15 residues long. CDR1 is MGHRA and CDR2 is YSYEKL in the germline V gene. The V end was cut by 1 base, the J end by 1 base, with 10 bases between. CDR3: CASSQAEGGQETQYF. The DNA of the CDR3 is TGCGCCAGCAGCCAAGCCGAGGGCGGCCAAGAGACCCAGTACTTC.

The rearrangement links TRBV4-1 to TRBJ1-6; the D gene is possibly TRBD1 (6 bases). The V end lost 1 base, the J end lost 7 bases, and 14 bases lay between the germline ends. Germline V lookup: CDR1 MGHRA, CDR2 YSYEKL. The CDR3 runs to 16 residues. DNA for the CDR3: TGCGCCAGCAGCCAAGGGGCCACAGGGCAGAATTCACCCCTCCACTTT. It codes for CASSQGATGQNSPLHF.

V usage is TRBV19 and J usage is TRBJ2-5; 9 bases match TRBD2. The V gene end was trimmed by 5 bases and the J gene end by 3 bases; junction bases not matched to a gene: 10. The CDR3 loop spans 16 amino acids. Germline V gene data show CDR1 as LNHDA and CDR2 as SQIVND (reference sequence). The DNA for the CDR3 is TGTGCCAGTAGTTCCGAGCTGACTAGCGGTAAAGAGACCCAGTACTTC. As protein: CASSSELTSGKETQYF.

The rearrangement uses TRBV7-2 and TRBJ1-2; tentative D call: TRBD1 (6 bases). V was cut by 1 base and J by 6 bases, with 9 bases left in between. CDR1 is SGHTA, CDR2 FQGNSA, per germline. The CDR3 has 13 residues. The CDR3 DNA reads TGTGCCAGCAGCTTAGGTCGGACAGATGGCTACACCTTC. Protein sequence: CASSLGRTDGYTF.

V and J are TRBV7-9 and TRBJ2-2; no definite D call. V was shortened by 2 bases and J by 5 bases, with 6 bases between the two germline ends. Germline-derived CDR1 and CDR2 are SEHNR and FQNEAQ (reference sequence). The CDR3 totals 13 residues. The CDR3 DNA follows: TGTGCCAGCAGCTTATACGGGACCGGGGAGCTGTTTTTT. It yields the protein CASSLYGTGELFF. The complete variable domain, with remaining parts taken from reference TRBV7-9 and TRBJ2-2, reads DTGVSQNPRHKITKRGQNVTFRCDPISEHNRLYWYRQTLGQGPEFLTYFQNEAQLEKSRLLSDRFSAERPKGSFSTLEIQRTEQGDSAMYLCASSLYGTGELFFGEGSRLTVL.

V gene TRBV9 combines with J gene TRBJ1-1; D call uncertain. Germline V gene lookup returns CDR1 SGDLS and CDR2 YYNGEE. The CDR3 is made up of 13 amino acids. Trimming removed 0 bases at V and 4 bases at J, with 7 bases between. For the CDR3, the DNA is TGTGCCAGCAGCGTAGGACAACGCACTGAAGCTTTCTTT. It yields the protein CASSVGQRTEAFF.

The chain is built from TRBV28 and TRBJ2-7, with D maybe TRBD2 (6 bases). V was pared by 4 bases and J by 4 bases, with 14 bases between. Per the germline V gene, CDR1 is MDHEN and CDR2 is SYDVKM. The CDR3 covers 14 residues. The CDR3: CASSSTRRDYEQYF. The CDR3 coding sequence is TGTGCCAGCAGTTCAACGCGGCGGGATTACGAGCAGTACTTC.

The CDR3 protein is CASSLGDRGAYEQYF. In nucleotides, the CDR3 is TGTGCCAGCAGCTTAGGGGACAGGGGGGCCTACGAGCAGTACTTC. The V call is TRBV7-9, the J call TRBJ2-7; 11 bases align to TRBD1. Looked up from germline, CDR1 is SEHNR and CDR2 is FQNEAQ (reference sequence). After removal of 1 base from V and 2 bases from J, the junction contained 1 base not matched to a gene. The CDR3 is 15 amino acids.

The genes are TRBV30 and TRBJ2-7, with 7 bases matching TRBD1. CDR3 length: 13 residues. Germline V gene lookup returns CDR1 GTSNPN and CDR2 SVGIG (reference sequence). The V segment lost 4 bases and the J segment 0 bases; nucleotides outside the gene matches: 3. The CDR3 loop reads CAWTGGSSYEQYF. DNA for the CDR3: TGTGCCTGGACAGGGGGTAGCTCCTACGAGCAGTACTTC.

J is TRBJ2-3 and V is TRBV7-2; 8 bases fit TRBD2. In germline, CDR1 is SGHTA, CDR2 FQGNSA. The ends lost 5 bases at V and 4 bases at J; junction bases unmatched: 11. The CDR3 extends over 16 amino acids. The CDR3 here is CASSRQSGSSADTQYF. CDR3 sequence (DNA): TGTGCCAGCAGCAGACAAAGCGGGAGTTCGGCAGATACGCAGTATTTT.

The chain combines TRBV6-1 with TRBJ1-5; 8 bases are shared with TRBD1. The junction had 5 bases not matched to a gene; V was cut back by 6 bases and J by 7 bases. This CDR3 region has 13 residues. Germline V CDR1 and CDR2: MNHNS, SASEGT. The CDR3 sequence is CASRTGERQPQHF. The CDR3 DNA follows: TGTGCCAGCAGGACAGGGGAACGACAGCCCCAGCATTTT.

V gene TRBV5-8 combines with J gene TRBJ2-2; 8 nucleotides align to TRBD1. V lost 3 bases and J lost 5; bases outside the gene matches: 9. The CDR3 runs 16 residues. Germline CDR1 SGHTS, CDR2 YDEGEE. This CDR3 reads CASSWGQDYGTGELFF. DNA of the CDR3: TGTGCCAGCAGCTGGGGACAGGACTATGGGACCGGGGAGCTGTTTTTT.

The V gene is TRBV5-4, the J gene TRBJ2-6, with 9 bases fitting TRBD1. The CDR3 length is 18 residues. After removal of 3 bases from V and 0 bases from J, the junction contained 7 bases not matched to a gene. Germline CDR1 SGHNT, CDR2 YYREEE (reference sequence). The CDR3 DNA reads as TGTGCCAGCAGCTCTGACGACAGGGGGAGCTCTGGGGCCAACGTCCTGACTTTC. Encoded protein: CASSSDDRGSSGANVLTF.

V and J are TRBV2 and TRBJ1-2; 8 positions agree with TRBD1. V lost 8 bases, J lost 5 bases, and 7 bases stayed unmatched. Germline loops: CDR1 SNHLY, CDR2 FYNNEI. The CDR3 runs to 13 residues. The chain's CDR3 is CASQDWTGYGYTF. The CDR3 region has the DNA TGTGCCAGCCAAGACTGGACAGGGTATGGCTACACCTTC.

The CDR3 is CASSTTNLDRGYQVGNQPQHF. The CDR3 DNA sequence: TGTGCCAGCAGCACCACAAACTTGGACAGGGGATATCAAGTGGGCAATCAGCCCCAGCATTTT. The rearrangement joins TRBV28 to TRBJ1-5, with 9 bases identical to TRBD1. Germline CDR1 is MDHEN and CDR2 is SYDVKM. The CDR3 is made up of 21 amino acids. V trimming: 6 bases; J trimming: 2 bases; junction bases outside the gene matches: 23.

This chain connects TRBV6-5 to TRBJ2-7; the D gene is possibly TRBD2 (6 bases). CDR3 length: 15 residues. Per germline, CDR1 MNHEY and CDR2 SVGAGI. Trimming took 2 bases from V and 4 from J, leaving 15 bases between them. CDR3 amino acids: CASSYHSGEGYEQYF. The DNA of the CDR3 is TGTGCCAGCAGTTACCATTCGGGAGAGGGGTACGAGCAGTACTTC.

The chain links TRBV7-2 to TRBJ2-7, with 12 bases identical to TRBD2. The CDR3 is 14 amino acids. Germline trimming cut 5 bases from V and 5 bases from J; bases unmatched to any gene: 4. CDR1 is SGHTA and CDR2 is FQGNSA in the germline V gene. CDR3 in amino acids: CASSTTSGRHEQYF. In DNA form, the CDR3 reads TGTGCCAGCAGCACAACTAGCGGGAGGCACGAGCAGTACTTC.